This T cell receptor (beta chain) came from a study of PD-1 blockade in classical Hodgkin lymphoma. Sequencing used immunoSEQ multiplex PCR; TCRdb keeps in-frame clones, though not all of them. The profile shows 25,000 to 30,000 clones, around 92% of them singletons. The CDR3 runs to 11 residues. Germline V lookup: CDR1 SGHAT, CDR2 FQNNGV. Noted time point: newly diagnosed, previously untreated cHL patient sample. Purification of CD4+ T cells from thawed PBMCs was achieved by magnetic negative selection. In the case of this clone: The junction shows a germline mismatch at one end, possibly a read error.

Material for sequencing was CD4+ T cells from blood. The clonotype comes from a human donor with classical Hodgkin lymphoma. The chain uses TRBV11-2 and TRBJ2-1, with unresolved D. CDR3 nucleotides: TGTGCCAGCAGCTTAGACAATGAGCAATTCTTC. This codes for CASSLDNEQFF.